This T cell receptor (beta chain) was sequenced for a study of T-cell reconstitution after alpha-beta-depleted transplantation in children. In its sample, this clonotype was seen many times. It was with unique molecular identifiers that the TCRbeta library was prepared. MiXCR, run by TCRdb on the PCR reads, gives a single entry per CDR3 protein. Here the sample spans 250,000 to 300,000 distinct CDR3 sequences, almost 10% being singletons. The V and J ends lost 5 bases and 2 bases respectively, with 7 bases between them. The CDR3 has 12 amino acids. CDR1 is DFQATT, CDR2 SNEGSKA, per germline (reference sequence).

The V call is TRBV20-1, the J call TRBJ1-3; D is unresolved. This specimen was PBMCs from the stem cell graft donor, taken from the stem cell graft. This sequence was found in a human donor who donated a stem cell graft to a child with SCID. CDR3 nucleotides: TGCAGTGCTGTATTAACTGGAAACACCATATATTTT. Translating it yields CSAVLTGNTIYF.